The 25 T cell receptor beta chains presented below share a single source sample, sequenced in a study of CD8 T cells in Susac syndrome. RNA totalling about 0.5 to 1 ug underwent reverse transcription with random hexamers. TCRdb reanalysed the immunoSEQ multiplex PCR reads using MiXCR and keeps one entry per CDR3 protein. Of more than 95,000 distinct CDR3 sequences listed, around 94% are singletons. Sequences were obtained from CD8+ T cells from PBMCs. All receptors come from a human donor with Susac syndrome.

The V gene is TRBV29-1, the J gene TRBJ1-1; perhaps TRBD1 as D (5 bases). Germline CDR1 reads SQVTM; CDR2 reads ANQGSEA. Trimming left V 5 bases short and J 5 bases short, with 12 bases between. This CDR3 comprises 12 residues. For the CDR3, the DNA is TGCAGCGTTTTGCAGGGTGATACTGAAGCTTTCTTT. It is translated as CSVLQGDTEAFF.

This chain links TRBV6-2 or TRBV6-3 with TRBJ1-5; TRBD1 matches at 9 bases. The V gene's germline CDR1 is MNHEY and CDR2 SVGEGT. The CDR3 has 15 residues. J was trimmed by 7 bases and V by 6 bases; bases with no gene match: 10. DNA for the CDR3: TGTGCCAGCAGACCTGGGACAGGGCCATCACAGCCCCAGCATTTT. Translating gives CASRPGTGPSQPQHF.

The V call is TRBV14, the J call TRBJ1-1, with TRBD1 matching 8 bases. After removal of 0 bases from V and 5 bases from J, the junction contained 11 bases not matched to a gene. Germline CDR1 SGHDN, CDR2 FVKESK. The CDR3 is 17 residues long. CDR3 coding DNA: TGTGCCAGCAGCCAAGATCGGTCCGAGACAGGGGAGACTGAAGCTTTCTTT. Protein: CASSQDRSETGETEAFF.

V is TRBV7-8 and J is TRBJ1-4; 10 bases agree with TRBD1. Germline loops: CDR1 SGHVS, CDR2 FQNEAQ. This CDR3 region has 15 residues. After removal of 5 bases from V and 7 bases from J, the junction contained 7 bases not matched to a gene. The CDR3 region has the DNA TGTGCCAGCAGCGCCCCCGGACAGGGGGTTGAAAAACTGTTTTTT. It specifies CASSAPGQGVEKLFF.

In its sample, this clonotype was seen once. The chain combines TRBV6-6 with TRBJ2-1, with TRBD2 matching over 16 bases. CDR1 MNHNY and CDR2 SVGAGI come from the germline V gene (reference sequence). This CDR3 has 15 residues. Germline trimming cut 5 bases from V and 6 bases from J; bases unmatched to any gene: 1. The CDR3 sequence is CASSGTSGRANEQFF. The CDR3 region has the DNA TGTGCCAGCAGTGGGACTAGCGGGAGGGCCAATGAGCAGTTCTTC.

The rearrangement joins TRBV5-1 to TRBJ1-1; 7 nucleotides match TRBD1. The CDR3 loop spans 14 amino acids. Germline CDR1 is SGHRS and CDR2 is YFSETQ. V trimming: 1 base; J trimming: 6 bases; junction bases outside the gene matches: 6. CDR3 in amino acids: CASSLSRGIAEAFF. For the CDR3, the DNA is TGCGCCAGCAGCTTGAGCAGGGGGATAGCTGAAGCTTTCTTT.

The chain joins TRBV20-1 to TRBJ2-7, with D possibly matching TRBD2 (6 bases). Germline values: CDR1 DFQATT, CDR2 SNEGSKA (reference sequence). V was pared by 0 bases and J by 3 bases, with 12 bases between. CDR3 length equals 14 residues. The CDR3 region has the DNA TGCAGTGCTAGAGATGACGGGAGCGGCTACGAGCAGTACTTC. This sequence encodes CSARDDGSGYEQYF.

V and J are TRBV20-1 and TRBJ2-2, with 7 positions matching TRBD1. The length of the CDR3 is 16 residues. J lost 3 bases, V lost 1 base, and 8 bases had no gene match. The germline gives CDR1 DFQATT, CDR2 SNEGSKA (reference sequence). CDR3 DNA sequence: TGCAGTGCTAGAGGAGGGGAGCAGGGGGACACCGGGGAGCTGTTTTTT. Amino acids: CSARGGEQGDTGELFF.

The rearrangement uses TRBV9 and TRBJ1-1; unclear D gene. The CDR3 runs to 14 residues. Germline V gene lookup returns CDR1 SGDLS and CDR2 YYNGEE. V was pared by 4 bases and J by 1 base, with 11 bases between. CDR3 loop: CASSTRAGNTEAFF. In nucleotides, the CDR3 is TGTGCCAGCAGCACCAGAGCGGGGAACACTGAAGCTTTCTTT. Together with reference TRBV9 and TRBJ1-1, the CDR3 gives the full variable domain: DSGVTQTPKHLITATGQRVTLRCSPRSGDLSVYWYQQSLDQGLQFLIQYYNGEERAKGNILERFSAQQFPDLHSELNLSSLELGDSALYFCASSTRAGNTEAFFGQGTRLTVV.

The rearrangement joins TRBV4-3 to TRBJ2-2; 7 nucleotides align to TRBD1. The CDR3 covers 16 residues. Per germline, CDR1 LGHNA and CDR2 YSLEER. V lost 0 bases to trimming and J lost 3 bases; unmatched junction nucleotides: 4. CDR3 nucleotides: TGCGCCAGCAGCCAAGAGGGGGACAGACACACCGGGGAGCTGTTTTTT. It specifies CASSQEGDRHTGELFF.

The V gene is TRBV7-9, the J gene TRBJ2-2; 8 bases align to TRBD1. V was pared by 2 bases and J by 4 bases, with 3 bases of the junction left unmatched. Germline V gene lookup returns CDR1 SEHNR and CDR2 FQNEAQ (reference sequence). The CDR3 sequence is 15 residues long. The CDR3 DNA follows: TGTGCCAGCAGCTTAAGCCAGGGGGCCACCGGGGAGCTGTTTTTT. This translates into CASSLSQGATGELFF.

The gene calls are TRBV12-3 or TRBV12-4 and TRBJ2-4; D ambiguous. CDR3 length: 13 residues. The germline V and J ends were trimmed by 4 bases and 9 bases, with 13 bases remaining between them. The CDR3 spells CASSSGLVSIQYF. DNA for the CDR3: TGTGCCAGCAGTTCCGGGCTAGTAAGCATTCAGTACTTC.

The chain links TRBV12-3 or TRBV12-4 to TRBJ1-1; D remains ambiguous. With 5 bases removed from V and 0 bases from J, the gap between germline ends came to 10 bases. The CDR3 has 14 residues. The CDR3 DNA follows: TGTGCCAGCAGTCTAAACCTCATGAACACTGAAGCTTTCTTT. Translation: CASSLNLMNTEAFF.

This rearrangement joins TRBV29-1 to TRBJ1-1; 9 nucleotides align to TRBD1. The CDR3 sequence is 13 residues long. V trimming: 0 bases; J trimming: 12 bases; junction bases outside the gene matches: 8. Germline V lookup: CDR1 SQVTM, CDR2 ANQGSEA. The CDR3 DNA is TGCAGCGTTGAAGATTATGGCGGACAGGGGACTTTCTTT. It yields the protein CSVEDYGGQGTFF.

The CDR3 coding sequence is TGTGCCAGCAGCTCGGACCTGGTAGATAATGAAAAACTGTTTTTT. It specifies CASSSDLVDNEKLFF. The chain links TRBV7-9 to TRBJ1-4; D gene unclear. CDR1 and CDR2 from the germline V gene are SEHNR and FQNEAQ (reference sequence). The CDR3 extends over 15 amino acids. Trimming cost V 4 bases and J 4 bases, with 13 bases left between them.

The V call is TRBV6-1, the J call TRBJ2-7; 10 bases map to TRBD2. This CDR3 has 15 amino acids. Trimming removed 5 bases from V and 3 bases from J; junction bases left unmatched: 7. Germline V lookup: CDR1 MNHNS, CDR2 SASEGT. CDR3 in DNA: TGTGCCAGCAGTCCTAGCGGGAGTGGCAACTACGAGCAGTACTTC. Translated: CASSPSGSGNYEQYF.

The V call is TRBV29-1, the J call TRBJ2-7; 8 nucleotides agree with TRBD1. The V gene end was trimmed by 6 bases and the J gene end by 0 bases; junction bases not matched to a gene: 13. The germline gives CDR1 SQVTM, CDR2 ANQGSEA. The CDR3 spans 16 residues. CDR3 sequence: CSVGLGWTGSSYEQYF. The DNA for the CDR3 is TGCAGCGTCGGTCTGGGTTGGACAGGGAGCTCCTACGAGCAGTACTTC.

The rearrangement links TRBV4-1 to TRBJ2-5; the match to TRBD1 covers 10 bases. CDR3 length: 14 residues. The germline CDR1 and CDR2 sequences are MGHRA and YSYEKL. V trimming: 1 base; J trimming: 5 bases; junction bases outside the gene matches: 1. CDR3 sequence (DNA): TGCGCCAGCAGCCAAGGGACAGGGGGGGAGACCCAGTACTTC. The encoded protein is CASSQGTGGETQYF.

CDR3 sequence (DNA): TGTGCCAGCAGTTTTGGAGGGGTGGTCGGCTACACCTTC. It yields the protein CASSFGGVVGYTF. The rearrangement joins TRBV28 to TRBJ1-2; TRBD1 might be the D (5 bases). This CDR3 is 13 amino acids long. CDR1 MDHEN and CDR2 SYDVKM come from the germline V gene. The V gene lost 3 bases and the J gene lost 8 bases, with 13 bases spanning the gap.

V gene TRBV4-2 combines with J gene TRBJ2-1, with a tentative D call TRBD2 (5 bases). The CDR3 is 18 residues long. CDR1 is LGHNA and CDR2 is YNFKEQ in the germline V gene. V was trimmed by 0 bases and J by 1 base, leaving 16 bases between them. CDR3 residues: CASSQDIRGVLSYNEQFF. CDR3 in DNA: TGTGCCAGCAGCCAAGATATTCGGGGAGTGTTATCCTACAATGAGCAGTTCTTC.

CDR3 nucleotides: TGTGCCAGCAGCTTAGGTTCCGCAACCGGGGAGCTGTTTTTT. Translated: CASSLGSATGELFF. This chain links TRBV13 with TRBJ2-2; D not resolved. The CDR3 loop spans 14 amino acids. Trimming stripped 0 bases from V and 5 bases from J, with 7 bases between. In germline, CDR1 is PRHDT, CDR2 FYEKMQ (reference sequence).

The rearrangement links TRBV29-1 to TRBJ2-1; TRBD2 matches at 14 bases. V gave up 2 bases and J gave up 0 bases; unmatched junction bases: 9. CDR3 size: 19 residues. The germline V gene has CDR1 SQVTM and CDR2 ANQGSEA. The CDR3: CSVEIGLAGGRSSYNEQFF. The CDR3, as DNA: TGCAGCGTTGAAATTGGACTAGCGGGGGGTCGAAGCTCCTACAATGAGCAGTTCTTC.

The rearrangement uses TRBV27 and TRBJ2-5, with D unclear. Trimming removed 2 bases from V and 2 bases from J, with 12 bases in between. Germline lookup yields CDR1 MNHEY and CDR2 SMNVEV (reference sequence). The CDR3 covers 15 residues. CDR3 DNA: TGTGCCAGCAGTTTAGAGGCCGGGCGTCAAGAGACCCAGTACTTC. It is translated as CASSLEAGRQETQYF.

V usage is TRBV7-9 and J usage is TRBJ1-1, with D unclear. Germline V CDR1 and CDR2: SEHNR, FQNEAQ (reference sequence). V dropped 8 bases and J dropped 7 bases, with 11 bases sitting between them. CDR3 length: 11 residues. The CDR3 sequence is CASGSSIEAFF. CDR3 DNA sequence: TGTGCCAGCGGCAGTTCAATTGAAGCTTTCTTT. The full variable domain, completed using reference TRBV7-9 and TRBJ1-1, is DTGVSQNPRHKITKRGQNVTFRCDPISEHNRLYWYRQTLGQGPEFLTYFQNEAQLEKSRLLSDRFSAERPKGSFSTLEIQRTEQGDSAMYLCASGSSIEAFFGQGTRLTVV.

The gene calls are TRBV30 and TRBJ2-7; D is unclear. The CDR3 extends over 13 amino acids. Trimming stripped 2 bases from V and 1 base from J, with 9 bases between. From germline, CDR1 is GTSNPN and CDR2 SVGIG (reference sequence). Here the CDR3 DNA reads TGTGCCTGGAGTCTGGGCAGGTCCTACGAGCAGTACTTC. Amino acid sequence: CAWSLGRSYEQYF.